Detailed here is one T cell receptor (beta chain). This could be a read error, since a much larger clone is one nucleotide away. These data belong to a study of T cells in Graves' hyperthyroidism and ophthalmopathy. TCR beta CDR3 region amplification was performed from RNA transcripts. With the HTBI primer set, the TCR CDR3 went through a first round of RT-PCR. Each CDR3 protein is one row after TCRdb ran MiXCR on the multiplex PCR reads. This sample has some 550,000 distinct CDR3 sequences; less than 25% occur once, and the top ten carry more than 25%. A patient was excluded if there was uncontrolled infection, other autoimmune disease, pregnancy or lactation. Thyroid ultrasound and orbital computed tomography, with clinical symptoms and serum thyroxine and TRAb, informed diagnoses. The specimen was blood. This clonotype was obtained from a man aged 18 to 29 with Graves' hyperthyroidism.

CDR3 nucleotide sequence: TGTGCCGCGGGGAGGGGGTATTGCTACACCTTC. Translating it yields CAAGRGYCYTF. This chain connects TRBV28 to TRBJ1-2; TRBD1 is a possible D gene (6 bases). The V end was cut by 11 bases, the J end by 9 bases, with 16 bases between. This CDR3 spans 11 amino acids. CDR1 is MDHEN and CDR2 is SYDVKM in the germline V gene.